This T cell receptor (beta chain) is from a study of human T cells and chemical hapten exposure. In TCRdb, the RACE reads were re-called with MiXCR into one record per CDR3 protein. The sample holds some 77,000 distinct CDR3 sequences, about 9.2% seen once. The time point is: healthy volunteer bleed at 6 weeks. Unseparated into fractions, whole blood served as the source from which total RNA was extracted. CDR3 length: 14 residues. Germline V CDR1 and CDR2: PRHDT, FYEKMQ (reference sequence). V lost 2 bases, J lost 2 bases, and 7 bases lay in between. This clonotype was recorded at least ten times. The chain combines TRBV13 with TRBJ1-5; D remains ambiguous. The receptor was isolated from a female donor in good health. Some clones in this sample may be carry-over from other donors' samples. What was sequenced was whole blood. The CDR3 here is CASSLRGRNQPQHF. The CDR3 DNA reads TGTGCCAGCAGCTTAAGAGGTCGCAATCAGCCCCAGCATTTT.